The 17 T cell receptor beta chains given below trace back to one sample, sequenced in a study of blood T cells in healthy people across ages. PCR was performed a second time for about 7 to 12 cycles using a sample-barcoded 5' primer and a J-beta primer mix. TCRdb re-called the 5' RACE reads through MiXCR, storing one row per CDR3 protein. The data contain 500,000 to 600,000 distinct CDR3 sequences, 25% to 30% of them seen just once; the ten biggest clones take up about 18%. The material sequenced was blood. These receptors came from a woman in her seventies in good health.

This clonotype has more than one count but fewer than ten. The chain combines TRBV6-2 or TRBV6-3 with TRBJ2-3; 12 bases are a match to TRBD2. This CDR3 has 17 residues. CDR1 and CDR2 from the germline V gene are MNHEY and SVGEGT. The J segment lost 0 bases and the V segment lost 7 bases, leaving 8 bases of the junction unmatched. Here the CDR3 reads CASIGLAGKWSTDTQYF. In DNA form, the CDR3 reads TGTGCCAGCATTGGACTAGCGGGGAAATGGAGCACAGATACGCAGTATTTT.

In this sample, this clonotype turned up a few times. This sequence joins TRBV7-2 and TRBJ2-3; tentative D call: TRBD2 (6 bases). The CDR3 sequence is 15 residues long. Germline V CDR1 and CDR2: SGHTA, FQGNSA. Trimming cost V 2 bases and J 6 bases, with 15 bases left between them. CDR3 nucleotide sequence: TGTGCCAGCAGCTTAAACGCGGGGCTCGGGGATACGCAGTATTTT. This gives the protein CASSLNAGLGDTQYF.

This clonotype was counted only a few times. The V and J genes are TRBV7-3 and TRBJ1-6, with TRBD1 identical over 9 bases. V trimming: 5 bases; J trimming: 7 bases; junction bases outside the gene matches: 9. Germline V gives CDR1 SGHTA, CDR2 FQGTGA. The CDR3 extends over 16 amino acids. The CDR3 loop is CASSLRPGQGNSPLHF. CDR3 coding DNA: TGTGCCAGCAGCCTAAGACCGGGACAGGGAAATTCACCCCTCCACTTT.

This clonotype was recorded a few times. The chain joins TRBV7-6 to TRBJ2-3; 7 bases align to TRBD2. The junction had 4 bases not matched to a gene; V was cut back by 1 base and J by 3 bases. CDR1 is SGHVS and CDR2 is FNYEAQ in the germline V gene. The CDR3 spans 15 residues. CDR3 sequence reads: CASSLGGRATDTQYF. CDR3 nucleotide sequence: TGTGCCAGCAGCTTAGGGGGGAGGGCGACAGATACGCAGTATTTT.

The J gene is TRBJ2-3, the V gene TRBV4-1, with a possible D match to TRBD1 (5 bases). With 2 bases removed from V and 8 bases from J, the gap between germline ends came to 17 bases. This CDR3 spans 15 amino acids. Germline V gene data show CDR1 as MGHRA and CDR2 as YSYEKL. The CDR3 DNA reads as TGCGCCAGCAGCCAATTTTCAGGGCGCCCAGGTACGCAGTATTTT. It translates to CASSQFSGRPGTQYF.

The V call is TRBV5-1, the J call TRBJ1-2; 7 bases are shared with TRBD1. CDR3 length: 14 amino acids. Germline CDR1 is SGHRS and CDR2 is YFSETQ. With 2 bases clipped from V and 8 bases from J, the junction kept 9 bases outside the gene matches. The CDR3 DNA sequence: TGCGCCAGCAGCTTAGATACAGGGGCGAGGGGCTACACCTTC. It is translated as CASSLDTGARGYTF. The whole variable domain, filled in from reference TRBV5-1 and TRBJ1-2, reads KAGVTQTPRYLIKTRGQQVTLSCSPISGHRSVSWYQQTPGQGLQFLFEYFSETQRNKGNFPGRFSGRQFSNSRSEMNVSTLELGDSALYLCASSLDTGARGYTFGSGTRLTVV.

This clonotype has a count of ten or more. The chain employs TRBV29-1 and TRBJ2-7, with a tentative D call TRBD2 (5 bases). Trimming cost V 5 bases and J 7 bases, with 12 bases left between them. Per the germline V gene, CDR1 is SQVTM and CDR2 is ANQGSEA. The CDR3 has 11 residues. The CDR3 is CSVRISGEQYF. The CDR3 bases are TGCAGCGTTCGGATCTCGGGGGAGCAGTACTTC.

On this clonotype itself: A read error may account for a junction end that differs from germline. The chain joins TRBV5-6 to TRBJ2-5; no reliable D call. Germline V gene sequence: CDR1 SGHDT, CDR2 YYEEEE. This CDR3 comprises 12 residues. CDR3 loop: CASRLVEETQYF. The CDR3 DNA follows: TGTGCCAGCAGATTGGTAGAAGAGACCCAGTACTTC.

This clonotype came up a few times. CDR3 residues: CASTRGTNEKLFF. The CDR3 region has the DNA TGTGCCAGCACCAGGGGCACTAATGAAAAACTGTTTTTT. This chain connects TRBV6-6 to TRBJ1-4; the D gene is possibly TRBD1 (6 bases). CDR1 MNHNY and CDR2 SVGAGI come from the germline V gene (reference sequence). Trimming took off 7 bases at V and 2 bases at J, with 8 bases between the two ends. The CDR3 sequence is 13 residues long.

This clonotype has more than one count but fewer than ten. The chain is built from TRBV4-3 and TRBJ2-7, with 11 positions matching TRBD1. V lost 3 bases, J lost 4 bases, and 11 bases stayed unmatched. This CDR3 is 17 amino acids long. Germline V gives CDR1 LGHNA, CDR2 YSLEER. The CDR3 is CASSHYTRDRGKYEQYF. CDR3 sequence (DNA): TGCGCCAGCAGCCATTACACCCGGGACAGGGGGAAATACGAGCAGTACTTC.

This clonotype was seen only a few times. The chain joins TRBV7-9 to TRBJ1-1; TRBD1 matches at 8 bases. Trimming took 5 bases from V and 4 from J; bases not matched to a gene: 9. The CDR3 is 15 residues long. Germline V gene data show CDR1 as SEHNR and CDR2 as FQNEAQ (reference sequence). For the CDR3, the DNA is TGTGCCAGCAGCCCCCCCTCAGGGGGCGTCACTGAAGCTTTCTTT. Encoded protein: CASSPPSGGVTEAFF.

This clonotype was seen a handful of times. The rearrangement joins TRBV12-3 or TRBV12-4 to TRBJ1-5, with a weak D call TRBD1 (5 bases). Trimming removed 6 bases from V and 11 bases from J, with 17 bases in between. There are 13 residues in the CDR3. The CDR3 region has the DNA TGTGCCAGCAGCCGCGAAAGGGGTGCGACCCAGCATTTT. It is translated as CASSRERGATQHF.

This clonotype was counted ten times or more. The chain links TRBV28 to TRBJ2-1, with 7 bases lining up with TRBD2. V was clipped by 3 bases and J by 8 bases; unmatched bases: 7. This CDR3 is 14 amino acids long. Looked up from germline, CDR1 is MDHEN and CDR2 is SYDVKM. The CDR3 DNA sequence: TGTGCCAGCAGTTTGGGACCCCGGGGGGATGAGCAGTTCTTC. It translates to CASSLGPRGDEQFF. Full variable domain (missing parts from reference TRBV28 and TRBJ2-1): DVKVTQSSRYLVKRTGEKVFLECVQDMDHENMFWYRQDPGLGLRLIYFSYDVKMKEKGDIPEGYSVSREKKERFSLILESASTNQTSMYLCASSLGPRGDEQFFGPGTRLTVL.

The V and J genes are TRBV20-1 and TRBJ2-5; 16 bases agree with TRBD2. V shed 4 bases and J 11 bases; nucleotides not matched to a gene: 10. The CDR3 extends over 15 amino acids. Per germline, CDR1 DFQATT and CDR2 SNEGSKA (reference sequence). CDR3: CSAKPPGLAGGEQYF. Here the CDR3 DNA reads TGCAGTGCTAAACCCCCGGGACTAGCGGGAGGGGAGCAGTACTTC.

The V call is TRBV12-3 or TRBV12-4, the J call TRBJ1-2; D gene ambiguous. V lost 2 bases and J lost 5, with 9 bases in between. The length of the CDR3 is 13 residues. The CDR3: CASSLRSLYGYTF. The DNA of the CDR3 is TGTGCCAGCAGTTTAAGGAGCCTGTATGGCTACACCTTC.

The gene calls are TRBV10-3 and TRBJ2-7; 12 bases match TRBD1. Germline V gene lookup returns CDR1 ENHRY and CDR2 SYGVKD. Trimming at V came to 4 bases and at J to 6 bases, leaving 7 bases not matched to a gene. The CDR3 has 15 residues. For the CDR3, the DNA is TGTGCCATCAGTGTGATCGGGACAGGGGGCAGCGAGCAGTACTTC. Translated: CAISVIGTGGSEQYF.

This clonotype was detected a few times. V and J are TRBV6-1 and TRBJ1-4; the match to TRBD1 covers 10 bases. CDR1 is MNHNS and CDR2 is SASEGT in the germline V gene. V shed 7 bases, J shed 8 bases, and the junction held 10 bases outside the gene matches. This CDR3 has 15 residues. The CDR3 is CASNRGQGVGEKLFF. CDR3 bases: TGTGCCAGCAATCGTGGACAGGGGGTAGGCGAAAAACTGTTTTTT.